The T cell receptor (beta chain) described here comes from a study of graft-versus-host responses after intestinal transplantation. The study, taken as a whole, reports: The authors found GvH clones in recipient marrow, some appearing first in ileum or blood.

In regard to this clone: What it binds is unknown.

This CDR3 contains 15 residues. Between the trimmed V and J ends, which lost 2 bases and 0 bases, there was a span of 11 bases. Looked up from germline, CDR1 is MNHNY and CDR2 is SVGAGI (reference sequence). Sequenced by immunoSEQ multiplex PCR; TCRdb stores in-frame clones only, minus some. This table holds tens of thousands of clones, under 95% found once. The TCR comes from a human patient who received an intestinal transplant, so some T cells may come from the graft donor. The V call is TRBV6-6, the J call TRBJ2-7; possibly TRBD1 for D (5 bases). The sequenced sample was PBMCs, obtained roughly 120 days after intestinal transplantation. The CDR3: CASSYARGHSYEQYF. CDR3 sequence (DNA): TGTGCCAGCAGTTACGCTCGCGGACACTCCTACGAGCAGTACTTC.